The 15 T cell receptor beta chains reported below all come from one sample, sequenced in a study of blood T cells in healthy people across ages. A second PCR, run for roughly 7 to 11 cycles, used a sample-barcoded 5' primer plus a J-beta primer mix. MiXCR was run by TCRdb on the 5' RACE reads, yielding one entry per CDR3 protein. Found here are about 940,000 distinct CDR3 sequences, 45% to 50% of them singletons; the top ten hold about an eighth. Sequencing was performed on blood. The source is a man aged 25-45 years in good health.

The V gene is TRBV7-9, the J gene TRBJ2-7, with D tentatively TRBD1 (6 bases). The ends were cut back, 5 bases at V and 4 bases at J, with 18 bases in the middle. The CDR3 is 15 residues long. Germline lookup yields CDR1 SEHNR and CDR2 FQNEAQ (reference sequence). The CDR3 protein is CASSQYRDSTYEQYF. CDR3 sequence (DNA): TGTGCCAGCAGCCAATACAGGGATAGCACGTACGAGCAGTACTTC.

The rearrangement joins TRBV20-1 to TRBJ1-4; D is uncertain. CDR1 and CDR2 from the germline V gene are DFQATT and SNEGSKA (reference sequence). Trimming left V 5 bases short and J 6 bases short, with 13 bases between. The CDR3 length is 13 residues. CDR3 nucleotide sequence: TGCAGTGCTCCTCGGGGAGAGCATGAAAAACTGTTTTTT. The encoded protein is CSAPRGEHEKLFF.

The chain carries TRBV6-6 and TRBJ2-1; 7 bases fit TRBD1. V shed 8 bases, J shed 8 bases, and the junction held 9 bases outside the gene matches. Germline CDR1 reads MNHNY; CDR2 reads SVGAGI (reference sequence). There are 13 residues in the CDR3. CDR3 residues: CASRYRGFDEQFF. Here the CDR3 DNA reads TGTGCCAGCCGGTACAGGGGTTTCGATGAGCAGTTCTTC.

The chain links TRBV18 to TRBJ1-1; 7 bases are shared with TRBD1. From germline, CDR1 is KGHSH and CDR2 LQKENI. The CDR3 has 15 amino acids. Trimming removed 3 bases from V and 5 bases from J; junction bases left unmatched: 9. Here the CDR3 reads CASSPVEGAQTEAFF. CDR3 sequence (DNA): TGTGCCAGCTCACCCGTTGAGGGGGCGCAAACTGAAGCTTTCTTT.

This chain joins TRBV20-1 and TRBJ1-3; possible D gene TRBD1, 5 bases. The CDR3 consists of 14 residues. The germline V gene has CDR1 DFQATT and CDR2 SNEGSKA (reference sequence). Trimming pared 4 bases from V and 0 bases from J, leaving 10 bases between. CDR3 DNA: TGCAGTGCTATGGCGGGGGGCTCTGGAAACACCATATATTTT. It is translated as CSAMAGGSGNTIYF.

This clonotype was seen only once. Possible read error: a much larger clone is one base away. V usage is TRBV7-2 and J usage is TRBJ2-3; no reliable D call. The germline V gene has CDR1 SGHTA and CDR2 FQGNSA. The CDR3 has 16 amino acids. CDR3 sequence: CASSLDGPPHTDTRYF. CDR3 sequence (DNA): TGTGCCAGCAGCTTAGACGGTCCCCCACACACAGATACGCGGTATTTT.

The CDR3 is CSARAGTDTQYF. CDR3 coding DNA: TGCAGTGCTAGAGCCGGCACAGATACGCAGTATTTT. The chain is built from TRBV20-1 and TRBJ2-3; D gene unclear. The CDR3 totals 12 residues. Trimming pared 1 base from V and 1 base from J, leaving 3 bases between. From germline, CDR1 is DFQATT and CDR2 SNEGSKA (reference sequence).

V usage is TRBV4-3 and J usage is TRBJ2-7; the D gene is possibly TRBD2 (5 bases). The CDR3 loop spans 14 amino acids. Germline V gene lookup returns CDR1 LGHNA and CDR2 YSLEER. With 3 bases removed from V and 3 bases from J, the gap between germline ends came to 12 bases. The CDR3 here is CASSHDFGGYEQYF. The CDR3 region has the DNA TGCGCCAGCAGCCACGACTTTGGAGGCTACGAGCAGTACTTC.

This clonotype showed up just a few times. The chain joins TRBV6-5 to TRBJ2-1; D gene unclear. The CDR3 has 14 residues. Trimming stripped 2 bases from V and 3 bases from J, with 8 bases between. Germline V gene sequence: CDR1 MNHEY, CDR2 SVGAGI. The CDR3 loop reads CASSYADGYNEQFF. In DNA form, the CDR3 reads TGTGCCAGCAGTTACGCGGACGGCTACAATGAGCAGTTCTTC.

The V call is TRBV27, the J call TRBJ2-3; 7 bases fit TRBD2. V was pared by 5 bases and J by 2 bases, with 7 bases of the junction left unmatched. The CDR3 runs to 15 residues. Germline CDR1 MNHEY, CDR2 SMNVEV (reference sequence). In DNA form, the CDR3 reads TGTGCCAGCAGTAGACTAGCAACCACCACAGATACGCAGTATTTT. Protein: CASSRLATTTDTQYF.

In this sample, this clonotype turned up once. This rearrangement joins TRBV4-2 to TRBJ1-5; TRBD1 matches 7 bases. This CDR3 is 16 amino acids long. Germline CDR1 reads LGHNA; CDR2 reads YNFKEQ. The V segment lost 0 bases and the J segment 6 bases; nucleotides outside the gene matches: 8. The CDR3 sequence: CASSQDQGGLGQPQHF. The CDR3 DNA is TGTGCCAGCAGCCAAGATCAGGGGGGGCTGGGTCAGCCCCAGCATTTT.

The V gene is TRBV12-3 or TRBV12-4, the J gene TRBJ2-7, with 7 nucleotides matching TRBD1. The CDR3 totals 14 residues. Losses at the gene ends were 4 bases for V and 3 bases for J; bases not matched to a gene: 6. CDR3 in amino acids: CASSSGTEIYEQYF. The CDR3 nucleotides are TGTGCCAGCAGTTCCGGGACAGAGATCTACGAGCAGTACTTC.

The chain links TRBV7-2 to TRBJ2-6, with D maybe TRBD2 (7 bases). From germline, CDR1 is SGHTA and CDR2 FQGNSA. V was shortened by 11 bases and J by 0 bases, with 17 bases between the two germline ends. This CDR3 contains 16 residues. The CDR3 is CAAPGGSLSGANVLTF. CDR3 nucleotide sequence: TGTGCCGCTCCGGGGGGCAGTCTCTCTGGGGCCAACGTCCTGACTTTC.

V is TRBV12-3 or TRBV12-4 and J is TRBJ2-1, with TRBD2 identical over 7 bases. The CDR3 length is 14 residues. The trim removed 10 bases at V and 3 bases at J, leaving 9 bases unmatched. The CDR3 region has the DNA TGTGCCACCCAAATAACGGGGGGCTACAATGAGCAGTTCTTC. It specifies CATQITGGYNEQFF.

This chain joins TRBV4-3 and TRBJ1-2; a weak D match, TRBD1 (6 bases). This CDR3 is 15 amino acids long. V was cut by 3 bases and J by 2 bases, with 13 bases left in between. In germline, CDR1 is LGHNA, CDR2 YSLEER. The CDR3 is CASSQAKTGNYGYTF. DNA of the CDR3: TGCGCCAGCAGCCAGGCTAAGACAGGCAACTATGGCTACACCTTC.